A selection of T cell receptor beta chains follows, all from one sample in a study of OX40 agonist ivuxolimab in advanced cancers. Some clones are missing from TCRdb's copy, which holds only in-frame ones; the method was immunoSEQ multiplex PCR. The table lists more than 9,000 clones, roughly two thirds of them singletons, with about 11% in the top ten. The sample here was CD4+ or CD8+ T cells sorted from blood, taken in a trial of the OX40 agonist ivuxolimab. Receptors originate from an adult with an advanced solid tumor such as melanoma, head and neck, liver or kidney cancer. Each CDR3 is given with its conserved first and last residue. The order of the fields is clone size, J gene, V gene, D gene, CDR3 DNA, CDR3 protein. The D gene is left open where the match is weak. Some rows have no size entry. The others give once, few or many, or a class for an expanded clone.

medium-sized TRBJ2-1 TRBV4-1 - TGCGCCAGCAGCATGACTCGGGTTAGCTCCTACAATGAGCAGTTCTTC CASSMTRVSSYNEQFF
- TRBJ2-1 TRBV5-6 - TGTGCCAGCAGCCTTGGACCCGGCTCCTACAATGAGCAGTTCTTC CASSLGPGSYNEQFF
once TRBJ2-5 TRBV9 - TGTGCCAGCAGCGTAGATGGAGGGGTGGACCAAGAGACCCAGTACTTC CASSVDGGVDQETQYF
few TRBJ1-1 TRBV28 - TGTGCCAGCAGGCCTATGTTGGGGGAAGCTTTCTTT CASRPMLGEAFF
- TRBJ2-2 TRBV2 - TGTGCCAGCCTTGGACAGACCTCGAACACCGGGGAGCTGTTTTTT CASLGQTSNTGELFF
- TRBJ2-5 TRBV2 - TGTGCCAGCAGTTTAAGTCTAGCCGTGGACCAAGAGACCCAGTACTTC CASSLSLAVDQETQYF
- TRBJ2-3 TRBV11-2 - TGTGCCAGCAGCTTAGAAGACCTTTCAGATACGCAGTATTTT CASSLEDLSDTQYF
- TRBJ2-3 TRBV7-9 TRBD1 TGTGCCAGCAGCCCCCGGACAGGGGGCGCAGATACGCAGTATTTT CASSPRTGGADTQYF
- TRBJ1-5 TRBV19 - TGTGCCAGTAGTATGGGCTTTGAGGGGAGCAATCAGCCCCAGCATTTT CASSMGFEGSNQPQHF
- TRBJ2-5 TRBV7-9 TRBD1 TGTGCCAGCAGCACCCGGGACAGGGTGGAAGAGACCCAGTACTTC CASSTRDRVEETQYF
few TRBJ2-1 TRBV5-6 TRBD2 TGTGCCAGCAGCTGGGGGACTAGCGGGTACAATGAGCAGTTCTTC CASSWGTSGYNEQFF
- TRBJ2-7 TRBV11-2 TRBD2 TGTGCCAGCAGCGAACTAGCGGAGGAGCAGTACTTC CASSELAEEQYF
few TRBJ2-7 TRBV11-2 - TGTGCCAGCAGCGCAGACGTCTCCTACGAGCAGTACTTC CASSADVSYEQYF
- TRBJ2-2 TRBV7-8 - TGTGCCAGCAGCTCAGGACAGTCAGCCTTGGCCGGGGAGCTGTTTTTT CASSSGQSALAGELFF
- TRBJ2-7 TRBV11-2 TRBD1 TGTGCCAGCAGCGAAATAGGACAGGGGCCCCTAACCTACGAGCAGTACTTC CASSEIGQGPLTYEQYF
few TRBJ1-4 TRBV18 TRBD1 TGTGCCAGCTCGCCTAACAGGGGCCTACCTAATGAAAAACTGTTTTTT CASSPNRGLPNEKLFF
- TRBJ1-5 TRBV10-1 TRBD1 TGCGCCAGCAGAACCGGGACAGGTGACAATCAGCCCCAGCATTTT CASRTGTGDNQPQHF
- TRBJ2-2 TRBV10-3 - TGTGCCATCAGTATTCTAGCTGAGTTCACCGGGGAGCTGTTTTTT CAISILAEFTGELFF
- TRBJ2-7 TRBV29-1 TRBD2 TGCAGCGTCCTAGCGGGAGACTCCCACGAGCAGTACTTC CSVLAGDSHEQYF
- TRBJ2-7 TRBV6-6 - TGTGCCAGCAGTTACGTTCCGGGTTCTGACGAGCAGTACTTC CASSYVPGSDEQYF
- TRBJ2-7 TRBV28 - TGTGCCAGCAGTTTTTACAGGGACGAGCAGTACTTC CASSFYRDEQYF
- TRBJ2-7 TRBV28 TRBD2 TGTGCCAGCAGCCCGAGCGGGGGAATCTCCTACGAGCAGTACTTC CASSPSGGISYEQYF
once TRBJ2-7 TRBV9 TRBD2 TGTGCCAGCAGTGAGACTAGCGGCTCCTACGAGCAGTACTTC CASSETSGSYEQYF
few TRBJ2-5 TRBV7-8 - TGTGCCAGCAGCCTTAAAGTCCTACTAGTTGAGACCCAGTACTTC CASSLKVLLVETQYF
few TRBJ2-7 TRBV28 - TGTGCCAGCAGTTTTCCTGGGGACGAGCAGTACTTC CASSFPGDEQYF
- TRBJ2-7 TRBV7-6 - TGTGCCAGCAGCTTAGTTTTGGGCGACTCCTACGAGCAGTACTTC CASSLVLGDSYEQYF
- TRBJ1-2 TRBV5-1 TRBD1 TGCGCCAGCAGCTTGTCAGGGGGGAACGGCTACACCTTC CASSLSGGNGYTF
once TRBJ2-2 TRBV28 TRBD1 TGTGCCAGCTCCCAAGGGGGCCGGGACACCGGGGAGCTGTTTTTT CASSQGGRDTGELFF
- TRBJ2-3 TRBV16 - TGTGCCAGCAGCCAATCTATCACAAGCACAGATACGCAGTATTTT CASSQSITSTDTQYF